The source of this T cell receptor beta chain is a study of cytomegalovirus exposure and HLA in healthy donors. Findings of the study overall: Through in vitro validation, a few CMV-associated chains were shown to be specific for CMV antigens. A list of approximately 160 TCR beta chains associated with cytomegalovirus was given.

With respect to this clone: Its matching antigen is unknown.

Germline V gene lookup returns CDR1 SGHKS and CDR2 YYEKEE (reference sequence). V dropped 0 bases and J dropped 1 base, with 7 bases sitting between them. The CDR3 has 14 amino acids. Only in-frame clones appear in the TCRdb table, and some are missing; sequencing was by immunoSEQ multiplex PCR. Among about 74,000 clones listed, 94% were seen once. Input material: PBMCs. The chain employs TRBV5-5 and TRBJ1-1; D call uncertain. The source is a young man in good health and CMV-seropositive. CDR3 residues: CASSLVGANTEAFF. The CDR3 DNA reads TGTGCCAGCAGCTTGGTGGGAGCGAACACTGAAGCTTTCTTT.